This T cell receptor (beta chain) was identified in a study of CD8 T cells in ankylosing spondylitis. Quantitative 5'-RACE with molecular barcodes generated TCR beta libraries. TCRdb fed the 5' RACE reads into MiXCR, producing one record per CDR3 protein. The table lists 450,000 to 550,000 distinct CDR3 sequences, over 4% of them singletons. Study results and limitations: A subset of motif variants has previously been described in the synovial fluid and blood of reactive arthritis. According to the report, clones linked to the disease were significantly enriched in matched synovial fluid samples taken from ankylosing spondylitis patients. Typical of ankylosing spondylitis blood, it appeared, was a TCR beta motif of fewer than 10 highly homologous variants. Disease-linked clones displayed a CD8+ phenotype and appeared relatively rarely in peripheral blood.

The sample holds many counts of this clonotype. Antigen specificity is unknown. The germline gives CDR1 SGHDT, CDR2 YYEEEE. V gave up 4 bases and J gave up 5 bases, with 17 bases separating them. The CDR3 is 15 amino acids. The genes are TRBV5-6 and TRBJ2-3, with D perhaps matching TRBD1 or TRBD2 (5 bases each). The source is a male donor with ankylosing spondylitis. Sequencing was done on a sample of blood, either unsorted or a sorted T cell fraction (not recorded which). The CDR3: CASSQGPGPGDTQYF. Written as DNA, the CDR3 is TGTGCCAGCAGCCAAGGTCCGGGACCCGGAGATACGCAGTATTTT.